These T cell receptor beta chains were read from a single sample in a study of blood T cell repertoires in COVID-19. Assay: immunoSEQ multiplex PCR; the TCRdb copy retains only in-frame clones and omits some. The sample includes about 230,000 clones, roughly 84% of them seen just once. Sequences were obtained from peripheral blood. These receptors were collected from a woman between 50 and 59 years old with acute or convalescent COVID-19. The CDR3 runs from the conserved cysteine through the conserved F or W. The order of the fields is clone size, J gene, V gene, D gene, CDR3 DNA, CDR3 protein. A D gene is named only where the DNA matches it firmly. The size field is filled for only some rows; it gives once, few, many or a size class.

. TRBJ2-2 TRBV4-3 TRBD2 TGCGCCAGCAGCCAATTAGTCAGCGGGGGCCTAAACACCGGGGAGCTGTTTTTT CASSQLVSGGLNTGELFF
. TRBJ1-1 TRBV27 TRBD1 TGTGCCAGCAGTTTCGGGACAGGGGTCACTGAAGCTTTCTTT CASSFGTGVTEAFF
. TRBJ1-1 TRBV12-5 TRBD1 TGTGCTAGTGGTTTCCAGACAGGGGGCGACACTGAAGCTTTCTTT CASGFQTGGDTEAFF
. TRBJ2-5 TRBV2 . TGTGCCAGCAGTGAGTTAGCGGAAGAGACCCAGTACTTC CASSELAEETQYF
. TRBJ1-6 TRBV7-2 . TGTGCCAGCAGCTGGCCCCCCGGGGGATCACCCCTCCACTTT CASSWPPGGSPLHF
once TRBJ2-2 TRBV12-1 . TGTGCCAGCAGCCTCCGACAGGGTCGCACCGGGGAGCTGTTTTTT CASSLRQGRTGELFF
. TRBJ2-7 TRBV19 TRBD1 TGTGCCAGTAGACGGACAGGGGTAGACGAGCAGTACTTC CASRRTGVDEQYF
. TRBJ1-1 TRBV6-6 TRBD1 TGTGCCAGCAGTTCGCGACAGGGGAACACTGAAGCTTTCTTT CASSSRQGNTEAFF
many TRBJ2-5 TRBV5-1 . TGCGCCAGCAGCTCCTATGGGGGGATCGGTGAGACCCAGTACTTC CASSSYGGIGETQYF
. TRBJ2-2 TRBV27 . TGTGCCAGCAGTTTATCCCCCGTAAACACCGGGGAGCTGTTTTTT CASSLSPVNTGELFF
. TRBJ2-5 TRBV5-1 TRBD1 TGCGCCAGCAGACCTACAGGGGGCCGGACTGGAGCAGGGGAGACCCAGTACTTC CASRPTGGRTGAGETQYF
. TRBJ1-3 TRBV28 . TGTGCCAGCAGTAGCAAGGGCAGGGCGGCAAACACCATATATTTT CASSSKGRAANTIYF
once TRBJ2-1 TRBV27 TRBD2 TGTGCCAGCAGTTTTGGACTAGCAGGCAATGAGCAGTTCTTC CASSFGLAGNEQFF
once TRBJ2-3 TRBV6-6 TRBD1 TGTGCCAGCAGGGGACAGGGGCGGGCAGATACGCAGTATTTT CASRGQGRADTQYF
. TRBJ2-2 TRBV5-1 . TGCGCCAGCAGCTTGTACACCCAGAACACCGGGGAGCTGTTTTTT CASSLYTQNTGELFF
once TRBJ1-2 TRBV24-1 . TGTGCCACCAGTGACCCCGGAGTCGGCCAGAACTATGGCTACACCTTC CATSDPGVGQNYGYTF
few TRBJ2-2 TRBV27 TRBD1 TGTGCCAGCAGTCCTTGGACAGGGAACACCGGGGAGCTGTTTTTT CASSPWTGNTGELFF
. TRBJ2-5 TRBV6-5 TRBD1 TGTGCCAGCAGTTATAACGGACAGGGAAGTGAGACCCAGTACTTC CASSYNGQGSETQYF
. TRBJ1-6 TRBV19 . TGTGCCAGTAGTATAGCAGGGGAAGACCCTAATTCACCCCTCCACTTT CASSIAGEDPNSPLHF
once TRBJ2-1 TRBV15 . TGTGCCACCAGCAGAGAAGCAGGGTTCCCCTACAATGAGCAGTTCTTC CATSREAGFPYNEQFF
. TRBJ2-1 TRBV3-1/TRBV3-2 TRBD2 TGTGCCAGCAGCCAAGTTATTGGTAGCGGGGGGGCCGCATCAGCCAATGAGCAGTTCTTC CASSQVIGSGGAASANEQFF
. TRBJ2-7 TRBV7-9 . TGTGCCAGCAGCCCCCCCACCCGCGGGTCCGCCTACGAGCAGTACTTC CASSPPTRGSAYEQYF
. TRBJ1-3 TRBV7-6 TRBD1 TGTGCCAGCAGCCGAAGACAGGGCGAGGGAAACACCATATATTTT CASSRRQGEGNTIYF
. TRBJ1-5 TRBV24-1 TRBD1 TGTGCCACCAGTGACCCGGGACAGTTCAATCAGCCCCAGCATTTT CATSDPGQFNQPQHF
few TRBJ1-4 TRBV19 . TGTGCCAGTAGTTGGGCAGTTAATGAAAAACTGTTTTTT CASSWAVNEKLFF
. TRBJ1-1 TRBV4-1 TRBD1 TGCGCCAGCAGCCAAACTAAATACCGGGACAGGGGGACTGAAGCTTTCTTT CASSQTKYRDRGTEAFF
few TRBJ1-1 TRBV28 TRBD1 TGTGCCAGCAGTCCTCCGGGACAGGGGTTGGGTGATTATGCTTTCTTT CASSPPGQGLGDYAFF
once TRBJ1-1 TRBV30 . TGTGCCTGGAGGGAGATCCAGAACACTGAAGCTTTCTTT CAWREIQNTEAFF
. TRBJ2-3 TRBV4-1 TRBD1 TGCGCCAGCAGCCAAGGACAGGGCCTTCAAGAGGGTACGCAGTATTTT CASSQGQGLQEGTQYF
. TRBJ1-1 TRBV18 . TGTGCCAGCTCTTCGAGGGGGGGCGCATCCTTGAACACTGAAGCTTTCTTT CASSSRGGASLNTEAFF
few TRBJ1-1 TRBV7-8 TRBD1 TGTGCCAGCAGCGGACTCCACAGGGGGAACACTGAAGCTTTCTTT CASSGLHRGNTEAFF
once TRBJ1-1 TRBV14 . TGTGCCAGCAGCCAATGGGGAGGGATTACTGAAGCTTTCTTT CASSQWGGITEAFF
few TRBJ1-1 TRBV4-2 . TGTGCCAGCAGCCAGGACTTTGGGACTGAAGCTTTCTTT CASSQDFGTEAFF
. TRBJ1-4 TRBV12-3/TRBV12-4 . TGTGCCAGCAGCCCCGGACTTGAAGAAAAACTGTTTTTT CASSPGLEEKLFF
. TRBJ2-7 TRBV27 . TGTGCCAGCAAGCCGGAACCCCTAGGATACGAGCAGTACTTC CASKPEPLGYEQYF
. TRBJ1-4 TRBV5-6 TRBD1 TGTGCCAGCAGCTGGGGACAGCCCAATGAAAAACTGTTTTTT CASSWGQPNEKLFF
once TRBJ1-1 TRBV6-5 . TGTGCCAGCAGCAGTACAGGGATTGGGGCCACTGAAGCTTTCTTT CASSSTGIGATEAFF
once TRBJ1-2 TRBV7-2 . TGTGCCAGCAGCCCCTCGACAGGATCGGGCTATGGCTACACCTTC CASSPSTGSGYGYTF
. TRBJ2-5 TRBV27 TRBD2 TGTGCCAGCAGCCTAGCGGGAGGCAACCAAGAGTGGTACTTC CASSLAGGNQEWYF
. TRBJ2-3 TRBV5-1 . TGCGCCAGCAGCCTATCCCTGCCAGATACGCAGTATTTT CASSLSLPDTQYF
. TRBJ1-2 TRBV6-6 . TGTGCCAGCAGCCCCGACACCTATGGCTACACCTTC CASSPDTYGYTF
. TRBJ1-3 TRBV4-1 . TGCGCCAGCAGCGTAGGGGTATTCAGAGGAAACACCATATATTTT CASSVGVFRGNTIYF
few TRBJ1-6 TRBV2 TRBD1 TGTGCCAGCAACCCGACAGGGGCGTATAATTCACCCCTCCACTTT CASNPTGAYNSPLHF
. TRBJ2-2 TRBV6-4 . TGTGCCAGCAGTTCGCAGGGCACCGGGGAGCTGTTTTTT CASSSQGTGELFF
. TRBJ2-5 TRBV4-2 TRBD2 TGTGCCAGCAGCCCCCTCCCCCCCCGACTAGCGGGGAAGTACCAAGAGACCCAGTACTTC CASSPLPPRLAGKYQETQYF
. TRBJ2-5 TRBV27 TRBD2 TGTGCCAGCAGTCCCTTATCGGGGGGAGAGACCCAGTACTTC CASSPLSGGETQYF
. TRBJ1-3 TRBV21-1 . TGTGCCAGCAGCGATAGAACAGGTAACTCTGGAAACACCATATATTTT CASSDRTGNSGNTIYF
. TRBJ1-2 TRBV7-2 TRBD1 TGTGCCAACAGCTTACCCGGGACAGTCTATGGCTACACCTTC CANSLPGTVYGYTF
. TRBJ1-4 TRBV7-9 TRBD1 TGTGCCAGCAGCCAAGGACAGGGCCGCGAAAAACTGTTTTTT CASSQGQGREKLFF
. TRBJ2-2 TRBV5-6 TRBD2 TGTGCCAGCAGTCCCGGAGGGCGGGAGGGCCGAACCGGGGAGCTGTTTTTT CASSPGGREGRTGELFF
. TRBJ2-1 TRBV7-2 . TGTGCCAGCAGCCAGACCCCCCAGACTTACAATGAGCAGTTCTTC CASSQTPQTYNEQFF